The clone carrying this TCR beta chain appeared a few times. The antigen is undetermined. This sample's time point: sample taken at primary tumor resection. Tumor, nontumor lung or frozen PBMC supplied whole RNA, sequenced without sorting. The donors comprised roughly 71 untreated early-stage non-small cell lung cancer patients. The data originate from a study of spatial heterogeneity in lung cancer. Study outcomes and limitations: Tumor TCRs that were ubiquitous and expanded showed up in blood more at resection than follow-up.

This CDR3 region has 15 residues. The V gene lost 2 bases and the J gene lost 3 bases, with 11 bases spanning the gap. Germline lookup yields CDR1 SGHVS and CDR2 FQNEAQ. Individually, TCR cDNA molecules were each labelled with a unique molecular identifier. TCRdb reprocessed the 5' RACE reads with MiXCR, giving one entry per CDR3 protein. The sample has some 25,000 distinct CDR3 sequences, 9.5% to 15% seen once. The sample consisted of PBMCs, taken at surgery. The sequence came from a female donor with early-stage non-small cell lung cancer. The chain is built from TRBV7-8 and TRBJ1-5; D gene unclear. The DNA for the CDR3 is TGTGCCAGCAGCTTATTTGAGACAAACAATCAGCCCCAGCATTTT. Its translation: CASSLFETNNQPQHF.